Each of the 9 T cell receptor beta chains below was sequenced from the same sample in a study of regulatory T cells in long-lasting Graves disease. Regarding time point: newly diagnosed GD, antithyroid drugs for less than 3 months. The TCR library was made from RNA extracted from PBMCs. According to the study, TCR beta libraries were built with iRepertoire HTBI primers and CDR3-region Arm-PCR. Via MiXCR, TCRdb re-called the multiplex PCR reads, giving one row per CDR3 protein. Seen here are roughly 500,000 distinct CDR3 sequences, about 13% observed once, and the top ten hold roughly a tenth. These data are also associated with another study on T cells in Graves' hyperthyroidism and ophthalmopathy.

The sequencing here drew on peripheral blood mononuclear cells (PBMCs), taken at new diagnosis, from a patient treated with antithyroid drugs. The origin of the receptors is a man in his thirties or forties with Graves disease.

This rearrangement joins TRBV7-8 to TRBJ1-2, with 7 bases matching TRBD1. Germline V CDR1 and CDR2: SGHVS, FQNEAQ. V was clipped by 5 bases and J by 13 bases; unmatched bases: 10. The CDR3 spans 12 residues. The DNA of the CDR3 is TGTGCCAGCAGCCCTCCCGGGACAGCTTGCACCTTC. Protein product: CASSPPGTACTF.

There are many counts of this clonotype. This chain joins TRBV27 and TRBJ2-7; D may be TRBD1 or TRBD2 (5 bases each). Germline V gene lookup returns CDR1 MNHEY and CDR2 SMNVEV (reference sequence). This CDR3 is built from 14 residues. V was trimmed by 4 bases and J by 6 bases, leaving 16 bases between them. CDR3 bases: TGTGCCAGCAGTTCCCCACTTCCCGGGACCGAGCAGTACTTC. Translating it yields CASSSPLPGTEQYF.

This clonotype showed up many times. This chain links TRBV20-1 with TRBJ2-7; TRBD2 is a possible D gene (6 bases). V lost 5 bases and J 5 bases, leaving 16 bases between the germline ends. Germline CDR1 and CDR2: DFQATT and SNEGSKA (reference sequence). CDR3 length: 13 residues. The CDR3 DNA reads as TGCAGTGCTCATAGCGGCTATGGTGACGAGCAGTACTTC. Encoded protein: CSAHSGYGDEQYF.

This clonotype was picked up many times. The chain employs TRBV11-2 and TRBJ1-5; 7 positions agree with TRBD1. Germline V gene data show CDR1 as SGHAT and CDR2 as FQNNGV. The CDR3 has 14 residues. V lost 5 bases to trimming and J lost 4 bases; unmatched junction nucleotides: 5. DNA for the CDR3: TGTGCCAGCAGCCTGGACAGGACAAATCAGCCCCAGCATTTT. Translating gives CASSLDRTNQPQHF.

This clonotype was seen repeatedly, ten times or more. The gene calls are TRBV27 and TRBJ2-4, with 7 bases that match TRBD1. Germline CDR1 MNHEY, CDR2 SMNVEV (reference sequence). Germline trimming cut 2 bases from V and 5 bases from J; bases unmatched to any gene: 6. CDR3 size: 15 residues. CDR3 region: CASSLRAGTENIQYF. In DNA form, the CDR3 reads TGTGCCAGCAGTTTAAGGGCCGGGACAGAAAACATTCAGTACTTC.

This clonotype was found a few times. The CDR3 loop is CASSLAPSGGTDTQYF. The CDR3 DNA reads TGTGCCAGCAGCTTAGCGCCTAGCGGGGGCACAGATACGCAGTATTTT. The V and J genes are TRBV7-2 and TRBJ2-3, with 9 positions matching TRBD2. Germline CDR1 is SGHTA and CDR2 is FQGNSA. The CDR3 length is 16 residues. J lost 1 base, V lost 0 bases, and 2 bases had no gene match. Using reference TRBV7-2 and TRBJ2-3 for the parts outside the CDR3, the full variable domain is GAGVSQSPSNKVTEKGKDVELRCDPISGHTALYWYRQSLGQGLEFLIYFQGNSAPDKSGLPSDRFSAERTGGSVSTLTIQRTQQEDSAVYLCASSLAPSGGTDTQYFGPGTRLTVL.

This clonotype was found many times. V is TRBV2 and J is TRBJ2-5; 8 bases agree with TRBD2. Per germline, CDR1 SNHLY and CDR2 FYNNEI. The CDR3 is made up of 15 amino acids. J was trimmed by 4 bases and V by 4 bases; bases with no gene match: 8. DNA for the CDR3: TGTGCCAGCAGTGCTGAGAGCGGGAGAGGAGAGACCCAGTACTTC. Its translation is CASSAESGRGETQYF.

The sample holds many counts of this clonotype. The chain couples TRBV20-1 to TRBJ2-5; D perhaps matches TRBD1 (6 bases). Germline values: CDR1 DFQATT, CDR2 SNEGSKA (reference sequence). V was pared by 6 bases and J by 0 bases, with 8 bases between. This CDR3 spans 12 amino acids. In nucleotides, the CDR3 is TGCAGTGCCCAGGGGAACCAAGAGACCCAGTACTTC. The encoded protein is CSAQGNQETQYF.

The gene calls are TRBV18 and TRBJ2-7, with D tentatively TRBD1 or TRBD2 (5 bases each). Per the germline V gene, CDR1 is KGHSH and CDR2 is LQKENI. The CDR3 covers 12 residues. Trimming took 6 bases from V and 5 from J, leaving 11 bases between them. CDR3 in amino acids: CASSRDLDEQYF. The CDR3 DNA reads TGTGCCAGCTCCCGGGACCTCGACGAGCAGTACTTC.